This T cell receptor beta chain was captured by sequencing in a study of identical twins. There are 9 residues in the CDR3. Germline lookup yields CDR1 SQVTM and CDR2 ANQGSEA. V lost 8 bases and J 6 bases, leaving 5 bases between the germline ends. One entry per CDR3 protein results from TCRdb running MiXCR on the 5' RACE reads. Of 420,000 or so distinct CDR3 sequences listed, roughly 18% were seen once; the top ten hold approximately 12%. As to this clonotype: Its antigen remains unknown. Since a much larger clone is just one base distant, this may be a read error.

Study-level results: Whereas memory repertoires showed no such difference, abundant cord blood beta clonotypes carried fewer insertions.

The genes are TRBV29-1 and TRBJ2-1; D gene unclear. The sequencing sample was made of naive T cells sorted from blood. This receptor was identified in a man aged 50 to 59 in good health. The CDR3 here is CSIGNEQFF. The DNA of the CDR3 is TGCAGCATTGGCAATGAGCAGTTCTTC.